This T cell receptor beta chain stems from a study of human T cells and chemical hapten exposure. Study details: The sensitizer, 2% DPC, was used on about 2 cm by about 2 cm of upper inner arm skin. Alopecia areata, totalis or universalis was found in mostly female patients.

Study processing details: Sample TCR counts, which ranged from 23,224 to 690,600, had a median of approximately 96,000. TCRdb re-derived calls from the RACE reads in MiXCR, one entry per CDR3 protein. These V and J calls are TCRdb output, not the study's own analysis. This table holds about 34,000 distinct CDR3 sequences, around 6.4% found once. Indicated time point: patch test 1, 2 weeks after DPC sensitization. The treatment: therapeutic diphenylcyclopropenone sensitization with weekly scalp DPC. Blood, whole and unfractionated, served as the source for total RNA extraction. The receptor was derived from a woman aged 25-40 years with alopecia areata. Some clones in this sample may be carry-over from other donors' samples. The sample was whole blood, taken in connection with sensitization to the hapten diphenylcyclopropenone (DPC).

CDR3 in amino acids: CASTITAGAYNEQFF. CDR3 in DNA: TGTGCCAGCACTATCACGGCGGGGGCTTACAATGAGCAGTTCTTC. The J gene is TRBJ2-1, the V gene TRBV6-5; tentative D call: TRBD2 (7 bases). V dropped 7 bases and J dropped 4 bases, with 17 bases sitting between them. CDR1 and CDR2 (germline): MNHEY, SVGAGI. The CDR3 is 15 amino acids.